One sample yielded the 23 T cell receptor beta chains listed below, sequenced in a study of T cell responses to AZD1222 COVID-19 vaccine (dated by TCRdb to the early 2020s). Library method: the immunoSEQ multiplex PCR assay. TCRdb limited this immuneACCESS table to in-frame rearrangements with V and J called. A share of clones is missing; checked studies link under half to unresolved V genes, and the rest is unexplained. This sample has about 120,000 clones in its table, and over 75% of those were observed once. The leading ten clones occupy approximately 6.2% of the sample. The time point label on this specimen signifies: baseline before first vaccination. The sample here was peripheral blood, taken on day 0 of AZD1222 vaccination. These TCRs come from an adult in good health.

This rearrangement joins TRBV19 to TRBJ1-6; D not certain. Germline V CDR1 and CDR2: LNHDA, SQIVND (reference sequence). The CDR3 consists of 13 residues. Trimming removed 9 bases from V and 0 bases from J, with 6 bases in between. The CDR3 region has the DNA TGTGCCAGCAGGAGCTCCTATAATTCACCCCTCCACTTT. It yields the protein CASRSSYNSPLHF.

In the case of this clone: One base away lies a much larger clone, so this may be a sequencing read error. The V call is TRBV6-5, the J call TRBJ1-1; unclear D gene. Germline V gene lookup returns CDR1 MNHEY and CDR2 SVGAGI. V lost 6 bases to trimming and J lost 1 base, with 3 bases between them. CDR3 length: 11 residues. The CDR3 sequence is CASRKNTEAFF. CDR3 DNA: TGTGCCAGCAGGAAGAACACTGAAGCTTTCTTT.

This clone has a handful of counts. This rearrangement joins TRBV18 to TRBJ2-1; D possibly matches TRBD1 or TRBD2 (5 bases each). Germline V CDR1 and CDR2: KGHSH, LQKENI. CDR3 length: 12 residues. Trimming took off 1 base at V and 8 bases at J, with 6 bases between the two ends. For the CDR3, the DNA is TGTGCCAGCTCACCACTGGGGGATGAGCAGTTCTTC. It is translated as CASSPLGDEQFF.

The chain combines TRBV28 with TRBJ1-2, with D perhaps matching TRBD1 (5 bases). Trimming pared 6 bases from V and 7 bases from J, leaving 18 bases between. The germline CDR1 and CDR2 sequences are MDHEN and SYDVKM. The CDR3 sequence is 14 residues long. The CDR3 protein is CASSVVRGVGGYTF. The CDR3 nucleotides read TGTGCCAGCAGCGTAGTAAGGGGAGTGGGTGGCTACACCTTC.

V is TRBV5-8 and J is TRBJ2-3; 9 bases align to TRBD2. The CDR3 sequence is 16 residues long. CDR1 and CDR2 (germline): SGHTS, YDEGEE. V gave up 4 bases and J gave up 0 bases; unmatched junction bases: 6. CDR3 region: CASSPYAGGSTDTQYF. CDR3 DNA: TGTGCCAGCAGCCCTTATGCGGGGGGGAGCACAGATACGCAGTATTTT.

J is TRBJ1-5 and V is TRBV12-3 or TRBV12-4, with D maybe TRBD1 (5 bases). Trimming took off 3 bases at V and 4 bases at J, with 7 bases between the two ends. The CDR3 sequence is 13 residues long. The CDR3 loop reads CASSFKGNQPQHF. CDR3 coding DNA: TGTGCCAGCAGTTTTAAGGGGAATCAGCCCCAGCATTTT.

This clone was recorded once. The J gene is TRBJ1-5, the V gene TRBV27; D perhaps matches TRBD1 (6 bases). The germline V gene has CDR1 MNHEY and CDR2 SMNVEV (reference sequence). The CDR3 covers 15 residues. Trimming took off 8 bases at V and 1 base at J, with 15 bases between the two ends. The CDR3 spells CASRVGGASNQPQHF. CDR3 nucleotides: TGTGCCAGCCGCGTAGGGGGGGCGAGCAATCAGCCCCAGCATTTT.

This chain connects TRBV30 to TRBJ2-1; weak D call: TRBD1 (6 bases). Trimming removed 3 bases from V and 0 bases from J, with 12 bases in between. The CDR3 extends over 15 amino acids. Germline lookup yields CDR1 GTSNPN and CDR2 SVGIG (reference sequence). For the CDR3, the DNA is TGTGCCTGGAGGATACAGGGTAGCTCCTACAATGAGCAGTTCTTC. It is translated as CAWRIQGSSYNEQFF.

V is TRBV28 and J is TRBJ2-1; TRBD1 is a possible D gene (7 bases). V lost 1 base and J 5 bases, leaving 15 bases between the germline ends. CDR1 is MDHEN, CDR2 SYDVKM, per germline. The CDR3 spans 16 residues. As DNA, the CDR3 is TGTGCCAGCAGTTTATTTGAGACAGGGAGGCACAATGAGCAGTTCTTC. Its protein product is CASSLFETGRHNEQFF. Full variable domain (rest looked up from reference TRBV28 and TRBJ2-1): DVKVTQSSRYLVKRTGEKVFLECVQDMDHENMFWYRQDPGLGLRLIYFSYDVKMKEKGDIPEGYSVSREKKERFSLILESASTNQTSMYLCASSLFETGRHNEQFFGPGTRLTVL.

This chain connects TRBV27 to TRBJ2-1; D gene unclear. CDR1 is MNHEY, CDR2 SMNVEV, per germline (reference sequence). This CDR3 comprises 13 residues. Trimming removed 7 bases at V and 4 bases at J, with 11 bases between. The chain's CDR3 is CASTSGAYNEQFF. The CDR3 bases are TGTGCCAGCACCTCCGGAGCGTACAATGAGCAGTTCTTC.

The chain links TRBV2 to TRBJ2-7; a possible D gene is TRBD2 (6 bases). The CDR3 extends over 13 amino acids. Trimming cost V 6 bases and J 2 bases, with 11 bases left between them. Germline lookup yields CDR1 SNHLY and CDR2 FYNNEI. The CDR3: CASRSTGAYEQYF. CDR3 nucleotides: TGTGCCAGCAGAAGTACGGGGGCCTACGAGCAGTACTTC.

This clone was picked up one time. In DNA form, the CDR3 reads TGTGCCAGCAGCCACAGGGGTGAAAGGTACGAGCAGTACTTC. Translated: CASSHRGERYEQYF. J is TRBJ2-7 and V is TRBV5-4, with 7 positions matching TRBD1. The CDR3 is made up of 14 amino acids. V shed 4 bases and J 4 bases; nucleotides not matched to a gene: 8. Germline loops: CDR1 SGHNT, CDR2 YYREEE (reference sequence).

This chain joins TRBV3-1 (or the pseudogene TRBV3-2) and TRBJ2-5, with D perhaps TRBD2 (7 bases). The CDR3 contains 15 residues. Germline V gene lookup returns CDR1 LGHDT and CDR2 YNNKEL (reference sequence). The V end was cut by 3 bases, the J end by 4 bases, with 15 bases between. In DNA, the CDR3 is TGTGCCAGCAGCCAGGGTTTAGGGGGGGCAGAGACCCAGTACTTC. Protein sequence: CASSQGLGGAETQYF.

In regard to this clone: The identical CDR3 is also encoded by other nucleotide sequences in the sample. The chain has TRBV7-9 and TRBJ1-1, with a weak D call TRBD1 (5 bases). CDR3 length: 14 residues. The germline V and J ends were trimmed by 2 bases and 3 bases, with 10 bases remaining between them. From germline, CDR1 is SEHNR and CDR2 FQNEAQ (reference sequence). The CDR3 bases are TGTGCCAGCAGCTTACGGGACGGGGACACTGAAGCTTTCTTT. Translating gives CASSLRDGDTEAFF.

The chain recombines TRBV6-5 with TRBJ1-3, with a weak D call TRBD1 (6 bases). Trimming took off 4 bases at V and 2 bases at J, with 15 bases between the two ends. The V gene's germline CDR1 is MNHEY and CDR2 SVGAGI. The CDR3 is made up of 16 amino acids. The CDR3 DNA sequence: TGTGCCAGCAGTTCGCATGGGGGGACAACTGGAAACACCATATATTTT. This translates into CASSSHGGTTGNTIYF.

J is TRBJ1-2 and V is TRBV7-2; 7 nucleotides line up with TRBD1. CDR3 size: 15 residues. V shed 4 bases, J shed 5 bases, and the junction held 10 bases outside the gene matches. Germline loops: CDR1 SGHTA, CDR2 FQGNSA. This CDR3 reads CASSYQGDSRYGYTF. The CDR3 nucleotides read TGTGCCAGCAGCTATCAAGGGGACAGTCGGTATGGCTACACCTTC.

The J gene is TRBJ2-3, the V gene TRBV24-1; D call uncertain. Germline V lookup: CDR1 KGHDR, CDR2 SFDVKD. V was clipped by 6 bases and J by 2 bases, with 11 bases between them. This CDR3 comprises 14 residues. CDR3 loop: CATSPSGPTDTQYF. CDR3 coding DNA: TGTGCCACCAGTCCTTCGGGCCCCACAGATACGCAGTATTTT.

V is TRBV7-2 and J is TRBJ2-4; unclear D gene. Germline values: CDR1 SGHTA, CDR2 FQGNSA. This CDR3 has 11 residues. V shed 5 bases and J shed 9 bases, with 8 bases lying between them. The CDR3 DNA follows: TGTGCCAGCAGCCGTCCGGGCATTCAGTACTTC. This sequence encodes CASSRPGIQYF.

The CDR3 spells CASSQDLGEQYF. In nucleotides, the CDR3 is TGTGCCAGCAGCCAAGATTTGGGGGAGCAGTACTTC. The J gene is TRBJ2-7, the V gene TRBV4-2; no firm D call. Trimming shortened V by 0 bases and J by 7 bases, and 7 bases separated the two germline ends. The CDR3 has 12 amino acids. Germline CDR1 reads LGHNA; CDR2 reads YNFKEQ.

In DNA, the CDR3 is TGCAGTGCTAGTCGGGGGCGCGGTCAGCCCCAGCATTTT. As protein: CSASRGRGQPQHF. This chain links TRBV20-1 with TRBJ1-5; D perhaps matches TRBD1 (6 bases). This CDR3 has 13 amino acids. The ends were cut back, 3 bases at V and 6 bases at J, with 12 bases in the middle. CDR1 is DFQATT, CDR2 SNEGSKA, per germline (reference sequence).

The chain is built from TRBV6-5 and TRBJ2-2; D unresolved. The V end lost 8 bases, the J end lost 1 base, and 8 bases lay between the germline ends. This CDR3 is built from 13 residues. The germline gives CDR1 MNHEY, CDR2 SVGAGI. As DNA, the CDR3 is TGTGCCAGCCGAGACTGGAACACCGGGGAGCTGTTTTTT. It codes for CASRDWNTGELFF.

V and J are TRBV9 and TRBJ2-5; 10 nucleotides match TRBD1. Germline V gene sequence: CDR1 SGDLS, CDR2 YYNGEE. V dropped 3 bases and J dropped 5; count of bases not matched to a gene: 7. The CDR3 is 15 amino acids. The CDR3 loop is CASSGTGGSRETQYF. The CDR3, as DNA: TGTGCCAGCAGCGGGACAGGGGGATCACGGGAGACCCAGTACTTC.

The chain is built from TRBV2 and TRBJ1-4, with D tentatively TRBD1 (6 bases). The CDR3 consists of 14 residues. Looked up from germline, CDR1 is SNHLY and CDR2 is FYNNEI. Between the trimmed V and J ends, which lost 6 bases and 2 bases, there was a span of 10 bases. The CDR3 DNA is TGTGCCAGCAGGACGGACAGTACTAATGAAAAACTGTTTTTT. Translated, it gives CASRTDSTNEKLFF. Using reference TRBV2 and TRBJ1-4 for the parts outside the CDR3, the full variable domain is EPEVTQTPSHQVTQMGQEVILRCVPISNHLYFYWYRQILGQKVEFLVSFYNNEISEKSEIFDDQFSVERPDGSNFTLKIRSTKLEDSAMYFCASRTDSTNEKLFFGSGTQLSVL.